Following are 17 T cell receptor beta chains from one sample sequenced in a study of OX40 agonist ivuxolimab in advanced cancers. Here immunoSEQ multiplex PCR was the method, and the copy in TCRdb shows in-frame clones only, minus some. The table shows about 93,000 clones, with 85% to 95% occurring only once. This sample comprised CD4+ or CD8+ T cells sorted from blood, obtained in a trial of the OX40 agonist ivuxolimab. These receptors all stem from an adult with an advanced solid tumor such as melanoma, head and neck, liver or kidney cancer.

The genes are TRBV6-5 and TRBJ2-2; D uncertain. With 0 bases removed from V and 7 bases from J, the gap between germline ends came to 6 bases. Germline values: CDR1 MNHEY, CDR2 SVGAGI. This CDR3 spans 13 amino acids. CDR3 DNA sequence: TGTGCCAGCAGTTACTCGATTGGCGGGGAGCTGTTTTTT. It translates to CASSYSIGGELFF.

The CDR3 sequence: CASSPLEDYEGDTQYF. DNA of the CDR3: TGCGCCAGCAGCCCCCTCGAAGACTACGAGGGAGATACGCAGTATTTT. The V gene is TRBV4-3, the J gene TRBJ2-3; a weak D match, TRBD2 (5 bases). The V gene lost 4 bases and the J gene lost 5 bases, with 19 bases spanning the gap. The CDR3 runs 16 residues. Germline CDR1 and CDR2: LGHNA and YSLEER.

This chain's CDR3 is CASSSGTGSYEQYF. The CDR3 DNA reads as TGCGCCAGCAGCTCCGGGACAGGGTCCTACGAGCAGTACTTC. The V and J genes are TRBV4-1 and TRBJ2-7; TRBD1 aligns across 9 bases. CDR1 and CDR2 from the germline V gene are MGHRA and YSYEKL. With 5 bases clipped from V and 1 base from J, the junction kept 3 bases outside the gene matches. The CDR3 consists of 14 residues.

The rearrangement joins TRBV2 to TRBJ2-7; TRBD2 matches 8 bases. Germline CDR1 is SNHLY and CDR2 is FYNNEI. This CDR3 is 14 amino acids long. J was trimmed by 2 bases and V by 6 bases; bases with no gene match: 6. CDR3 in DNA: TGTGCCAGCAGCTCCGGGACTAGGCCCTACGAGCAGTACTTC. The encoded protein is CASSSGTRPYEQYF.

The chain has TRBV4-3 and TRBJ1-2; the D is unclear. The V end was cut by 1 base, the J end by 4 bases, with 10 bases between. In germline, CDR1 is LGHNA, CDR2 YSLEER. This CDR3 has 14 amino acids. CDR3 sequence reads: CASSQGTAIYGYTF. The CDR3 region has the DNA TGCGCCAGCAGCCAAGGGACTGCCATCTATGGCTACACCTTC.

In nucleotides, the CDR3 is TGTGCCTGGAGTTTGGGAGGCAAAATGAACACTGAAGCTTTCTTT. Encoded protein: CAWSLGGKMNTEAFF. The chain combines TRBV30 with TRBJ1-1; D call uncertain. This CDR3 comprises 15 residues. V was shortened by 2 bases and J by 0 bases, with 13 bases between the two germline ends. Germline CDR1 and CDR2: GTSNPN and SVGIG (reference sequence).

The count of this clone is one. The J gene is TRBJ2-2, the V gene TRBV6-5, with D possibly TRBD1 on 6 matching bases. This CDR3 is built from 16 residues. Germline V lookup: CDR1 MNHEY, CDR2 SVGAGI. Trimming removed 4 bases at V and 5 bases at J, with 17 bases between. CDR3 DNA sequence: TGTGCCAGCAGTTCGCGATTTGGGCAGGGGACCGGGGAGCTGTTTTTT. Translated, it gives CASSSRFGQGTGELFF.

The chain employs TRBV30 and TRBJ2-7, with 9 nucleotides matching TRBD1. CDR1 is GTSNPN and CDR2 is SVGIG in the germline V gene (reference sequence). After removal of 5 bases from V and 7 bases from J, the junction contained 15 bases not matched to a gene. The CDR3 has 15 residues. CDR3 region: CAWEPGQGTPGEQYF. CDR3 nucleotides: TGTGCCTGGGAGCCGGGACAGGGTACACCGGGAGAGCAGTACTTC.

V and J are TRBV20-1 and TRBJ1-2; D unclear. Germline CDR1 is DFQATT and CDR2 is SNEGSKA (reference sequence). This CDR3 region has 11 residues. V lost 6 bases and J lost 3, with 8 bases in between. In DNA, the CDR3 is TGCAGTGCCCCATTGGACTATGGCTACACCTTC. Protein sequence: CSAPLDYGYTF.

The V and J genes are TRBV7-9 and TRBJ2-1; possible D gene TRBD1, 6 bases. The CDR3 spans 11 residues. Between the trimmed V and J ends, which lost 3 bases and 13 bases, there was a span of 10 bases. Germline V CDR1 and CDR2: SEHNR, FQNEAQ (reference sequence). CDR3 protein: CASSLGHGQFF. Here the CDR3 DNA reads TGTGCCAGCAGCTTGGGACATGGACAGTTCTTC.

The V and J genes are TRBV13 and TRBJ2-7, with unresolved D. Trimming left V 5 bases short and J 0 bases short, with 14 bases between. The germline V gene has CDR1 PRHDT and CDR2 FYEKMQ (reference sequence). CDR3 length equals 15 residues. The DNA of the CDR3 is TGTGCCAGCAGCCCATCTATCGGGCCCTCCTACGAGCAGTACTTC. This encodes CASSPSIGPSYEQYF.

CDR3 in DNA: TGTGCCAGCCTGTGGACAGCTGATAGCAATCAGCCCCAGCATTTT. Its translation: CASLWTADSNQPQHF. This chain connects TRBV6-1 to TRBJ1-5, with D possibly TRBD1 on 6 matching bases. The CDR3 has 15 residues. Germline V CDR1 and CDR2: MNHNS, SASEGT. Trimming took off 8 bases at V and 0 bases at J, with 14 bases between the two ends.

V gene TRBV27 combines with J gene TRBJ2-5; the D gene is possibly TRBD2 (7 bases). The last part of the DNA fits TRBJ2-7 better; the J call may be wrong. The CDR3 runs to 15 residues. Per germline, CDR1 MNHEY and CDR2 SMNVEV (reference sequence). This CDR3 is CASSLMGGLVYEQYF. CDR3 in DNA: TGTGCCAGCAGTTTAATGGGGGGGCTGGTCTACGAGCAGTACTTC.

The chain is built from TRBV27 and TRBJ2-1; D is ambiguous. Germline values: CDR1 MNHEY, CDR2 SMNVEV (reference sequence). The CDR3 is made up of 14 amino acids. V dropped 6 bases and J dropped 6 bases, with 15 bases sitting between them. DNA of the CDR3: TGTGCCAGCAGCCGGGCTTCAATGCTCAATGAGCAGTTCTTC. Residues: CASSRASMLNEQFF.

Comment on this clone: The same CDR3 is also encoded by other DNA sequences in this sample. V usage is TRBV27 and J usage is TRBJ1-1; D not certain. In germline, CDR1 is MNHEY, CDR2 SMNVEV (reference sequence). The CDR3 loop spans 13 amino acids. V lost 1 base and J lost 4, with 7 bases in between. CDR3 residues: CASSLYRGTEAFF. CDR3 sequence (DNA): TGTGCCAGCAGTTTATATCGGGGCACTGAAGCTTTCTTT.

The genes are TRBV7-8 and TRBJ2-5; D is unclear. The CDR3 contains 18 residues. Per the germline V gene, CDR1 is SGHVS and CDR2 is FQNEAQ. V was cut by 5 bases and J by 0 bases, with 22 bases left in between. CDR3 protein: CASSPALSRASYQETQYF. For the CDR3, the DNA is TGTGCCAGCAGCCCAGCCCTGTCAAGGGCCTCATACCAAGAGACCCAGTACTTC.

The chain couples TRBV11-2 to TRBJ1-2; D remains ambiguous. The CDR3 has 14 residues. CDR1 SGHAT and CDR2 FQNNGV come from the germline V gene. Trimming pared 5 bases from V and 6 bases from J, leaving 16 bases between. CDR3 DNA sequence: TGTGCCAGCAGCCCGCCGGGCCCGAAGAATGGCTACACCTTC. Translated: CASSPPGPKNGYTF. The whole variable domain, remainder taken from reference TRBV11-2 and TRBJ1-2, is EAGVAQSPRYKIIEKRQSVAFWCNPISGHATLYWYQQILGQGPKLLIQFQNNGVVDDSQLPKDRFSAERLKGVDSTLKIQPAKLEDSAVYLCASSPPGPKNGYTFGSGTRLTVV.